The clone carrying this TCR beta chain was seen just once. Its antigen is undetermined. V lost 10 bases, J lost 5 bases, and 13 bases stayed unmatched. CDR1 and CDR2 (germline): MNHEY, SVGAGI. The CDR3 covers 14 residues. This table comes from immunoSEQ multiplex PCR, and its TCRdb copy is limited to in-frame clones, with some not included. This repertoire shows roughly 53,000 clones, approximately 88% found once; its top ten account for roughly 15%. The record originates from a study of T cells in localized non-small cell lung cancer. Study results and limitations: One tumor region alone was sequenced, and heterogeneity therefore remains possible. A median roughly 50 of the top 100 tumor clones appeared in adjacent lung.

This sequence joins TRBV6-5 and TRBJ1-1, with 7 bases identical to TRBD1. The sample here was peripheral blood mononuclear cells, taken before any cancer treatment. This clonotype originated in a man aged 40 to 69 with stage III lung adenocarcinoma. This CDR3 reads CATSLTGWRTEAFF. The CDR3 region has the DNA TGTGCCACTTCTCTGACAGGGTGGCGAACTGAAGCTTTCTTT.